This TCR beta chain was obtained from a study of cytomegalovirus exposure and HLA in healthy donors. Study-wide findings and caveats: The number of N-insertions in an Asian-associated ancestry cluster was reportedly below the 666-donor mean in a later analysis. Later work found that TCR association rates differed between HLA loci; DRB1 had the most and HLA-C the fewest.

Primers included in the PCR were 60 Vbeta and 13 Jbeta primers. Clones were read by immunoSEQ multiplex PCR, and TCRdb kept only the in-frame ones, dropping some. The profile shows 69,000 or so clones, about three quarters of them singletons. With respect to this clone: What it binds is not known.

This TCR derives from a man aged 18 to 29 in good health and CMV-seronegative. Sequencing was carried out using PBMCs.

As DNA, the CDR3 is TGCGCCAGCAGCCCCGGGGACAGGACCATTCAGTACTTC. Translated: CASSPGDRTIQYF. The rearrangement uses TRBV4-1 and TRBJ2-4; 8 bases map to TRBD1. After removal of 4 bases from V and 9 bases from J, the junction contained 5 bases not matched to a gene. Germline CDR1 reads MGHRA; CDR2 reads YSYEKL. CDR3 length: 13 residues.